This is a list of T cell receptor beta chains from one sample in a study of T cell responses to AZD1222 COVID-19 vaccine. Here immunoSEQ multiplex PCR was the method, and the copy in TCRdb shows in-frame clones only, minus some. The sample lists about 97,000 clones, over 80% occurring once. The specimen was peripheral blood, collected on day 0 of AZD1222 vaccination. All receptors come from an adult in good health. Each CDR3 is given with its conserved first and last residue. D genes are given only for firm matches. Clone size is stated in some rows and not others, as once, few, many or a class when expanded.

V: TRBV6-4
J: TRBJ2-1
D: TRBD2
size: NA
CDR3: CASRKGSGGADYNEQFF
DNA: TGTGCCAGCAGAAAGGGTAGCGGGGGGGCGGACTACAATGAGCAGTTCTTC

V: TRBV28
J: TRBJ2-7
D: TRBD2
size: NA
CDR3: CASSSTSATYEQYF
DNA: TGTGCCAGCAGTTCGACTAGCGCTACCTACGAGCAGTACTTC

V: TRBV4-2
J: TRBJ2-7
D: TRBD1
size: few
CDR3: CASSQLRDSFSYEQYF
DNA: TGTGCCAGCAGCCAACTCCGGGACAGCTTTTCCTACGAGCAGTACTTC

V: TRBV5-1
J: TRBJ2-1
D: NA
size: NA
CDR3: CASKTGLYNEQFF
DNA: TGCGCCAGCAAAACGGGTTTATACAATGAGCAGTTCTTC

V: TRBV6-1
J: TRBJ2-3
D: NA
size: NA
CDR3: CASKGASDTQYF
DNA: TGTGCCAGTAAAGGGGCATCGGATACGCAGTATTTT

V: TRBV18
J: TRBJ2-5
D: TRBD2
size: NA
CDR3: CASSPPGGAQETQYF
DNA: TGTGCCAGCTCACCACCGGGAGGGGCCCAAGAGACCCAGTACTTC

V: TRBV11-2
J: TRBJ2-3
D: NA
size: NA
CDR3: CASRRPGQKITDTQYF
DNA: TGTGCCAGCAGAAGACCGGGACAAAAAATCACAGATACGCAGTATTTT

V: TRBV14
J: TRBJ2-2
D: TRBD2
size: NA
CDR3: CASSQLSSGGANTGELFF
DNA: TGTGCCAGCAGCCAGTTATCAAGCGGGGGAGCGAACACCGGGGAGCTGTTTTTT

V: TRBV20-1
J: TRBJ2-7
D: NA
size: NA
CDR3: CSANGGHEQYF
DNA: TGCAGTGCTAACGGGGGCCACGAGCAGTACTTC

V: TRBV10-3
J: TRBJ1-4
D: TRBD1
size: NA
CDR3: CAISESDRDNEKLFF
DNA: TGTGCCATCAGTGAGTCCGACAGGGATAATGAAAAACTGTTTTTT

V: TRBV29-1
J: TRBJ2-1
D: TRBD2
size: NA
CDR3: CSVERLAGGQNEQFF
DNA: TGCAGCGTTGAAAGGCTAGCGGGAGGTCAGAATGAGCAGTTCTTC

V: TRBV3-1/TRBV3-2
J: TRBJ2-7
D: NA
size: NA
CDR3: CASSQITQGRYEQYF
DNA: TGTGCCAGCAGCCAAATCACGCAGGGCCGCTACGAGCAGTACTTC